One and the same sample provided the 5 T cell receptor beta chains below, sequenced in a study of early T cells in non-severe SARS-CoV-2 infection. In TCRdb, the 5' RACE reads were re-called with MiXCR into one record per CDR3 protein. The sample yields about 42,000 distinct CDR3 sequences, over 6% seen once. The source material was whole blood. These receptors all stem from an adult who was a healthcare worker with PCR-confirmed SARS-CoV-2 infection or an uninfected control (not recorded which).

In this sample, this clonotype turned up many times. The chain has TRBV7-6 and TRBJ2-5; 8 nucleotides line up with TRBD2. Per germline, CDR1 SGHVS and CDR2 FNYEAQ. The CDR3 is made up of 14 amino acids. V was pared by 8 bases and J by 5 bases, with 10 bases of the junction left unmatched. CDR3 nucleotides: TGTGCCAGCGGGCTTGGGACTAGTGATGAGACCCAGTACTTC. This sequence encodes CASGLGTSDETQYF.

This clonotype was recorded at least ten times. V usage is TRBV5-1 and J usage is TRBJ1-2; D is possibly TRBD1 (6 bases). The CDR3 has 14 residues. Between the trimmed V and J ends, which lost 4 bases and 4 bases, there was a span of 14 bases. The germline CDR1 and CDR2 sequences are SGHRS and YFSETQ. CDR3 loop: CASSPTGSGYGYTF. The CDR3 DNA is TGCGCCAGCAGCCCCACAGGGTCTGGCTATGGCTACACCTTC.

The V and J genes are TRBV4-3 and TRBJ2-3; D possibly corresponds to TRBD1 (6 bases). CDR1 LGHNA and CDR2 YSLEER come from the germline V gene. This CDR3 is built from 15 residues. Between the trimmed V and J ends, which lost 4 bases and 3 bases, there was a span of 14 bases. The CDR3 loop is CASSRGQGETDTQYF. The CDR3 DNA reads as TGCGCCAGCAGCCGGGGGCAGGGCGAGACAGATACGCAGTATTTT.

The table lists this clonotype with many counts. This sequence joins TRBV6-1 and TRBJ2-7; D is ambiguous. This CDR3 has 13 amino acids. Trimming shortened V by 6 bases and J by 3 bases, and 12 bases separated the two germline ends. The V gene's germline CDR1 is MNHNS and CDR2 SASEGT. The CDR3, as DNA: TGTGCCAGCAGCGCCGGGCTTTACTACGAGCAGTACTTC. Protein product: CASSAGLYYEQYF.

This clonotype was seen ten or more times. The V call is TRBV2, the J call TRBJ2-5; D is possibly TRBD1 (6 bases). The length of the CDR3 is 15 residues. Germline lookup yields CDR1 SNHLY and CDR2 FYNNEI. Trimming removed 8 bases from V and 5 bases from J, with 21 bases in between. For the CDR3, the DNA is TGTGCCAGCGCCCGGGACACCGGACCCGGGGAGACCCAGTACTTC. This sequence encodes CASARDTGPGETQYF. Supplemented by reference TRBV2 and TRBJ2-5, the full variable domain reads EPEVTQTPSHQVTQMGQEVILRCVPISNHLYFYWYRQILGQKVEFLVSFYNNEISEKSEIFDDQFSVERPDGSNFTLKIRSTKLEDSAMYFCASARDTGPGETQYFGPGTRLLVL.